This passage covers 14 T cell receptor beta chains from one sample sequenced in a study of T-cell memory formation after mild COVID-19. One entry per CDR3 protein results from TCRdb running MiXCR on the 5' RACE reads. The sample consists of 550,000 to 600,000 distinct CDR3 sequences, around 15% of them appearing once. The sequenced sample was PBMCs or a T cell subset sorted from them (not recorded which). Receptors originate from an adult woman who had mild COVID-19 (a few samples of this study predate the infection). Cell type and time point are not known.

J is TRBJ2-7 and V is TRBV7-2; D is ambiguous. The CDR3 contains 13 residues. With 7 bases removed from V and 6 bases from J, the gap between germline ends came to 16 bases. The V gene's germline CDR1 is SGHTA and CDR2 FQGNSA. The CDR3 sequence is CASNILGTGEQYF. The CDR3 bases are TGTGCCAGCAACATCCTAGGAACGGGCGAGCAGTACTTC.

This clonotype was counted between two and nine times. The chain uses TRBV20-1 and TRBJ1-2; 7 nucleotides align to TRBD1. The germline V gene has CDR1 DFQATT and CDR2 SNEGSKA (reference sequence). V shed 5 bases and J 4 bases; nucleotides not matched to a gene: 4. The CDR3 spans 12 residues. CDR3 DNA: TGCAGTGCTTGGGACAGCTCCTATGGCTACACCTTC. Translation gives CSAWDSSYGYTF.

CDR3 DNA: TGTGCCAGCAGTTGGGGACCGGGACAGGGGGGAGATACGCAGTATTTT. Residues: CASSWGPGQGGDTQYF. The chain joins TRBV6-5 to TRBJ2-3, with 11 bases aligning to TRBD1. Germline trimming cut 4 bases from V and 5 bases from J; bases unmatched to any gene: 8. The CDR3 has 16 residues. Germline loops: CDR1 MNHEY, CDR2 SVGAGI.

V and J are TRBV12-3 or TRBV12-4 and TRBJ2-3; 9 bases are a match to TRBD2. There are 14 residues in the CDR3. J gave up 6 bases and V 5 bases, and 6 bases lay outside the gene matches. DNA of the CDR3: TGTGCCAGCAGTCGACTAGCGGAGTGGGATACGCAGTATTTT. Translation: CASSRLAEWDTQYF.

This clonotype was detected a few times. This chain joins TRBV7-8 and TRBJ1-2; D not resolved. Germline values: CDR1 SGHVS, CDR2 FQNEAQ. This CDR3 is built from 15 residues. With 3 bases removed from V and 1 base from J, the gap between germline ends came to 12 bases. The CDR3 sequence: CASSLSLSINYGYTF. Written as DNA, the CDR3 is TGTGCCAGCAGCTTGTCCCTTTCCATTAACTATGGCTACACCTTC.

The V gene is TRBV6-5, the J gene TRBJ2-7; D is perhaps TRBD1 or TRBD2 (5 bases each). Germline-derived CDR1 and CDR2 are MNHEY and SVGAGI. The CDR3 sequence is 13 residues long. The germline V and J ends were trimmed by 5 bases and 4 bases, with 12 bases remaining between them. CDR3 residues: CASSPRDPYEQYF. The CDR3 coding sequence is TGTGCCAGCAGTCCCCGGGACCCGTACGAGCAGTACTTC.

CDR3 loop: CASSQQDRGGMNTEAFF. CDR3 nucleotides: TGCGCCAGCAGCCAACAAGACAGGGGCGGGATGAACACTGAAGCTTTCTTT. The chain is built from TRBV4-1 and TRBJ1-1; 8 bases are shared with TRBD1. The CDR3 spans 17 residues. V was pared by 2 bases and J by 0 bases, with 8 bases of the junction left unmatched. Germline V lookup: CDR1 MGHRA, CDR2 YSYEKL.

On this clonotype itself: The junction departs from the called germline gene at one end, perhaps through a read error. This chain uses TRBV10-3 with TRBJ2-7; 8 bases match TRBD2. The CDR3 contains 15 residues. Per the germline V gene, CDR1 is ENHRY and CDR2 is SYGVKD. CDR3 coding DNA: TGTGCCATCAGTGACCCCACTAGCGGCCCTCAGGAGCAGAACTTC. Amino acid sequence: CAISDPTSGPQEQNF.

This rearrangement joins TRBV12-3 or TRBV12-4 to TRBJ2-1; 8 bases align to TRBD2. V dropped 5 bases and J dropped 10; count of bases not matched to a gene: 7. The CDR3 is made up of 13 amino acids. This CDR3 is CASSPLERGEQFF. The CDR3 bases are TGTGCCAGCAGTCCTTTGGAGCGGGGGGAGCAGTTCTTC.

V gene TRBV12-3 or TRBV12-4 combines with J gene TRBJ1-5; 7 bases line up with TRBD1. V shed 6 bases, J shed 4 bases, and the junction held 9 bases outside the gene matches. The CDR3 contains 15 residues. The CDR3 coding sequence is TGTGCCAGCAGCCTGGGACAGACCCTAAATCAGCCCCAGCATTTT. It yields the protein CASSLGQTLNQPQHF.

This chain uses TRBV5-6 with TRBJ1-5, with 10 bases lining up with TRBD1. V gave up 3 bases and J gave up 8 bases; unmatched junction bases: 5. Looked up from germline, CDR1 is SGHDT and CDR2 is YYEEEE. The CDR3 has 14 amino acids. The chain's CDR3 is CASSSRQGAKPQHF. CDR3 coding DNA: TGTGCCAGCAGCTCTCGACAGGGGGCTAAGCCCCAGCATTTT.

This clonotype showed up just a few times. The CDR3 sequence: CASSYSPGIQETQYF. The CDR3, as DNA: TGTGCCAGCAGTTACTCGCCAGGGATACAAGAGACCCAGTACTTC. The V call is TRBV6-5, the J call TRBJ2-5, with D perhaps TRBD1 (5 bases). This CDR3 region has 15 residues. CDR1 and CDR2 from the germline V gene are MNHEY and SVGAGI. V lost 0 bases and J 2 bases, leaving 10 bases between the germline ends.

The chain uses TRBV3-1 and TRBJ2-1; the match to TRBD2 covers 11 bases. CDR1 LGHDT and CDR2 YNNKEL come from the germline V gene (reference sequence). Trimming took 0 bases from V and 4 from J; bases not matched to a gene: 5. The CDR3 has 17 residues. The CDR3 DNA reads TGTGCCAGCAGCCAAGATGCGACTAGCGGGGTATACAATGAGCAGTTCTTC. It encodes CASSQDATSGVYNEQFF.

This chain joins TRBV2 and TRBJ2-1; the match to TRBD2 covers 9 bases. This CDR3 region has 15 residues. J was trimmed by 5 bases and V by 4 bases; bases with no gene match: 6. Germline V CDR1 and CDR2: SNHLY, FYNNEI. The CDR3 nucleotides read TGTGCCAGCAGTGTCCTAGCGGGACAAAACAATGAGCAGTTCTTC. This translates into CASSVLAGQNNEQFF.